Shown below are 27 T cell receptor beta chains from a single sample sequenced in a study of vaccination effects on CD4 cells after COVID-19. Some clones are missing from TCRdb's copy, which holds only in-frame ones; the method was immunoSEQ multiplex PCR. The sample shows 45,000 to 70,000 clones, more than 65% of them seen only once. Before sequencing, viral peptide pools were used by the ViraFEST assay to expand antigen-specific CD4+ T cells. Culturing for 10 to 11 days preceded CD4+ T cell isolation. From March to December 2020, the person had a SARS-CoV-2 infection that was confirmed by PCR. For these TCRs, the target antigens are not known. Sample: CD4+ T cells from PBMCs cultured with HIV peptides, taken before COVID-19 vaccination. Subset described: HIV-1 Nef peptide pool negative control/reference culture. Receptors were obtained from a human donor who had a prior SARS-CoV-2 infection.

The chain links TRBV3-1 (or the pseudogene TRBV3-2) to TRBJ1-2; 12 bases align to TRBD1. In germline, CDR1 is LGHDT, CDR2 YNNKEL (reference sequence). This CDR3 is built from 17 residues. Trimming removed 7 bases from V and 8 bases from J; junction bases left unmatched: 17. The CDR3 DNA is TGTGCCAGCACCTCCACCACCTGGGGGACAGGGGGCGACGGCTACACCTTC. It yields the protein CASTSTTWGTGGDGYTF.

The gene calls are TRBV4-2 and TRBJ1-2, with D possibly TRBD1 on 5 matching bases. The germline V and J ends were trimmed by 0 bases and 4 bases, with 12 bases remaining between them. Germline assignment: CDR1 LGHNA and CDR2 YNFKEQ. The CDR3 spans 15 residues. The CDR3 loop is CASSQDSRGAYGYTF. CDR3 nucleotides: TGTGCCAGCAGCCAAGATTCGCGAGGGGCCTATGGCTACACCTTC.

This clone appeared a few times. CDR3 sequence reads: CASSLMVGDNSPLHF. In DNA, the CDR3 is TGCGCCAGCAGCCTTATGGTGGGGGATAATTCACCCCTCCACTTT. The chain recombines TRBV4-1 with TRBJ1-6, with D perhaps TRBD1 (5 bases). This CDR3 region has 15 residues. The germline V gene has CDR1 MGHRA and CDR2 YSYEKL. V lost 4 bases, J lost 5 bases, and 12 bases lay in between.

The chain links TRBV7-9 to TRBJ2-5, with 9 bases fitting TRBD2. The V segment lost 5 bases and the J segment 0 bases; nucleotides outside the gene matches: 7. Germline-derived CDR1 and CDR2 are SEHNR and FQNEAQ (reference sequence). The CDR3 covers 16 residues. In DNA, the CDR3 is TGTGCCAGCAGCCCCGGACTAGCGCAAAACCAAGAGACCCAGTACTTC. Its translation: CASSPGLAQNQETQYF.

The chain joins TRBV2 to TRBJ2-1; unclear D gene. The germline V gene has CDR1 SNHLY and CDR2 FYNNEI. The CDR3 contains 13 residues. Trimming cost V 3 bases and J 8 bases, with 11 bases left between them. This CDR3 reads CASSDSSSYEQFF. As DNA, the CDR3 is TGTGCCAGCAGTGATTCAAGCAGCTATGAGCAGTTCTTC.

V is TRBV18 and J is TRBJ2-7; possibly TRBD2 for D (7 bases). CDR3 length: 13 amino acids. Trimming stripped 4 bases from V and 6 bases from J, with 13 bases between. Per germline, CDR1 KGHSH and CDR2 LQKENI. CDR3 DNA: TGTGCCAGCTCACAACACGCGGGGGCCGAGCAGTACTTC. It is translated as CASSQHAGAEQYF.

The chain has TRBV12-3 or TRBV12-4 and TRBJ2-7, with a tentative D call TRBD2 (5 bases). The CDR3 extends over 13 amino acids. V was cut by 7 bases and J by 3 bases, with 13 bases left in between. In DNA form, the CDR3 reads TGTGCCAGCACCAAAGGACTGAACTACGAGCAGTACTTC. Translating it yields CASTKGLNYEQYF.

The chain uses TRBV18 and TRBJ1-1; tentative D call: TRBD1 (6 bases). This CDR3 is 15 amino acids long. The V end was cut by 6 bases, the J end by 5 bases, with 19 bases between. Germline V gene lookup returns CDR1 KGHSH and CDR2 LQKENI. The CDR3 is CASSPTTGARTEAFF. CDR3 coding DNA: TGTGCCAGCTCCCCGACTACGGGGGCTCGTACTGAAGCTTTCTTT. Full variable domain (outside the CDR3, taken from reference TRBV18 and TRBJ1-1): NAGVMQNPRHLVRRRGQEARLRCSPMKGHSHVYWYRQLPEEGLKFMVYLQKENIIDESGMPKERFSAEFPKEGPSILRIQQVVRGDSAAYFCASSPTTGARTEAFFGQGTRLTVV.

This clone was detected a few times. The CDR3 region is CSVEGLKWGRTEAFF. CDR3 nucleotide sequence: TGCAGCGTTGAAGGTTTGAAGTGGGGGCGTACTGAAGCTTTCTTT. This chain links TRBV29-1 with TRBJ1-1; weak D call: TRBD1 (6 bases). Germline V lookup: CDR1 SQVTM, CDR2 ANQGSEA. V gave up 1 base and J gave up 5 bases, with 17 bases separating them. This CDR3 is built from 15 residues.

V is TRBV9 and J is TRBJ2-5; 10 nucleotides line up with TRBD1. The V gene's germline CDR1 is SGDLS and CDR2 YYNGEE. CDR3 length equals 16 residues. V gave up 6 bases and J gave up 5 bases; unmatched junction bases: 13. The CDR3: CASTRTGGLRGETQYF. In DNA form, the CDR3 reads TGTGCCAGCACGAGGACAGGGGGTTTAAGGGGGGAGACCCAGTACTTC.

A single count supports this clone. The chain combines TRBV10-1 with TRBJ2-1; maybe TRBD2 (5 bases). The V end lost 2 bases, the J end lost 6 bases, and 8 bases lay between the germline ends. Germline CDR1 and CDR2: WNHNN and SYGVQD (reference sequence). CDR3 length equals 13 residues. The CDR3: CASSEEAGNEQFF. CDR3 coding DNA: TGCGCCAGCAGTGAGGAGGCGGGCAATGAGCAGTTCTTC.

This chain uses TRBV7-2 with TRBJ2-1, with TRBD2 identical over 7 bases. The CDR3 is 14 amino acids. The J segment lost 12 bases and the V segment lost 3 bases, leaving 11 bases of the junction unmatched. The germline V gene encodes CDR1 SGHTA and CDR2 FQGNSA. CDR3 protein: CASSFIGGGTVQFF. CDR3 sequence (DNA): TGTGCCAGCAGCTTCATCGGCGGGGGTACGGTGCAGTTCTTC.

This chain joins TRBV15 and TRBJ2-1, with 8 bases fitting TRBD1. The CDR3 sequence is 16 residues long. Unmatched junction bases numbered 7, after V lost 4 bases and J lost 2 bases. Germline V CDR1 and CDR2: LNHNV, YYDKDF (reference sequence). The CDR3 coding sequence is TGTGCCACCAGCACCGGACAGGGATCGACCTACAATGAGCAGTTCTTC. Protein: CATSTGQGSTYNEQFF.

The chain has TRBV4-3 and TRBJ2-7, with D possibly being TRBD2 (7 bases). The germline CDR1 and CDR2 sequences are LGHNA and YSLEER. The CDR3 has 15 amino acids. V was trimmed by 4 bases and J by 3 bases, leaving 16 bases between them. The CDR3 coding sequence is TGCGCCAGCAGCCCCCAGGGGCTAGCGGACTACGAGCAGTACTTC. This sequence encodes CASSPQGLADYEQYF.

The chain is built from TRBV9 and TRBJ2-7; tentatively, D is TRBD1 (8 bases). The germline gives CDR1 SGDLS, CDR2 YYNGEE. V lost 0 bases to trimming and J lost 9 bases, with 19 bases between them. The CDR3 has 15 residues. CDR3 DNA: TGTGCCAGCAGCGTAGCATCTGGGGAGGGGACAGGGCAGTACTTC. Protein sequence: CASSVASGEGTGQYF.

CDR3 amino acids: CASSLVQGLSGYTF. CDR3 coding DNA: TGTGCCAGCAGCTTAGTTCAGGGATTGTCGGGCTACACCTTC. The chain employs TRBV7-9 and TRBJ1-2, with D perhaps TRBD1 (5 bases). Trimming pared 1 base from V and 8 bases from J, leaving 14 bases between. In germline, CDR1 is SEHNR, CDR2 FQNEAQ (reference sequence). The CDR3 totals 14 residues.

The chain carries TRBV12-5 and TRBJ1-1, with D perhaps matching TRBD1 (5 bases). There are 15 residues in the CDR3. V was shortened by 7 bases and J by 3 bases, with 18 bases between the two germline ends. Germline-derived CDR1 and CDR2 are LGHNT and FRNRAP. CDR3 sequence (DNA): TGTGCTAGTGTCTTGGGGGGGGAGTATGACACTGAAGCTTTCTTT. Amino acids: CASVLGGEYDTEAFF.

The chain combines TRBV4-2 with TRBJ2-3; D is ambiguous. Germline V gene data show CDR1 as LGHNA and CDR2 as YNFKEQ. Trimming shortened V by 0 bases and J by 5 bases, and 12 bases separated the two germline ends. The CDR3 consists of 15 residues. CDR3 residues: CASSQDSHGRDTQYF. In nucleotides, the CDR3 is TGTGCCAGCAGCCAAGATTCTCATGGCCGAGATACGCAGTATTTT.

V usage is TRBV18 and J usage is TRBJ2-5; no definite D call. Deletions cut 4 bases from V and 4 bases from J, with 10 bases between. The CDR3 length is 13 residues. Germline V gene sequence: CDR1 KGHSH, CDR2 LQKENI. In nucleotides, the CDR3 is TGTGCCAGCTCACAACGGATAAGAGAGACCCAGTACTTC. It specifies CASSQRIRETQYF.

The V call is TRBV7-3, the J call TRBJ2-1, with 7 bases aligning to TRBD2. The V gene end was trimmed by 5 bases and the J gene end by 2 bases; junction bases not matched to a gene: 9. The CDR3 is 16 amino acids. Germline CDR1 reads SGHTA; CDR2 reads FQGTGA. CDR3 loop: CASSPTSWGTYNEQFF. CDR3 coding DNA: TGTGCCAGCAGCCCGACTAGCTGGGGAACCTACAATGAGCAGTTCTTC.

The gene calls are TRBV5-1 and TRBJ2-3; D uncertain. The V gene lost 3 bases and the J gene lost 5 bases, with 19 bases spanning the gap. CDR1 and CDR2 from the germline V gene are SGHRS and YFSETQ. This CDR3 has 16 amino acids. The CDR3 region is CASSYYIAGLVDTQYF. The CDR3 DNA sequence: TGCGCCAGCAGCTACTATATCGCCGGGTTGGTAGATACGCAGTATTTT. The whole variable domain, filled in from reference TRBV5-1 and TRBJ2-3, reads KAGVTQTPRYLIKTRGQQVTLSCSPISGHRSVSWYQQTPGQGLQFLFEYFSETQRNKGNFPGRFSGRQFSNSRSEMNVSTLELGDSALYLCASSYYIAGLVDTQYFGPGTRLTVL.

The chain recombines TRBV27 with TRBJ1-4, with TRBD1 identical over 8 bases. The CDR3 runs to 13 residues. V lost 5 bases, J lost 6 bases, and 2 bases stayed unmatched. CDR1 and CDR2 from the germline V gene are MNHEY and SMNVEV (reference sequence). The chain's CDR3 is CASSDRGDEKLFF. CDR3 DNA sequence: TGTGCCAGCAGTGACAGGGGTGATGAAAAACTGTTTTTT.

The chain recombines TRBV20-1 with TRBJ1-2, with D unresolved. In germline, CDR1 is DFQATT, CDR2 SNEGSKA (reference sequence). This CDR3 region has 11 residues. V lost 3 bases and J 7 bases, leaving 9 bases between the germline ends. The CDR3 DNA reads TGCAGTGCTAGCCCCGGGGTTGGCTACACCTTC. Its translation is CSASPGVGYTF.

This chain connects TRBV9 to TRBJ1-1; D is undetermined. CDR1 is SGDLS and CDR2 is YYNGEE in the germline V gene. The CDR3 is 15 amino acids. Trimming removed 0 bases from V and 4 bases from J, with 13 bases in between. The CDR3 coding sequence is TGTGCCAGCAGCGTAGAGGCCCTTTGGGGCACTGAAGCTTTCTTT. As protein: CASSVEALWGTEAFF.

The V and J genes are TRBV7-6 and TRBJ2-6; D remains unclear. CDR3 length equals 16 residues. V lost 4 bases and J lost 0, with 10 bases in between. Germline V gives CDR1 SGHVS, CDR2 FNYEAQ. In DNA form, the CDR3 reads TGTGCCAGCAGCTCGCCTGGGGACTCTGGGGCCAACGTCCTGACTTTC. As protein: CASSSPGDSGANVLTF.

The chain has TRBV5-6 and TRBJ2-5, with D perhaps TRBD1 (5 bases). CDR1 SGHDT and CDR2 YYEEEE come from the germline V gene. This CDR3 is 14 amino acids long. Trimming took off 4 bases at V and 2 bases at J, with 12 bases between the two ends. The CDR3 region is CASSTGQLQETQYF. In nucleotides, the CDR3 is TGTGCCAGCAGCACCGGACAACTTCAAGAGACCCAGTACTTC.

J is TRBJ2-5 and V is TRBV2; possible D gene TRBD1, 5 bases. V gave up 1 base and J gave up 4 bases, with 7 bases separating them. The germline gives CDR1 SNHLY, CDR2 FYNNEI. The CDR3 runs 13 residues. The DNA of the CDR3 is TGTGCCAGCAGTGAAGAAAGGGGAGAGACCCAGTACTTC. Translation gives CASSEERGETQYF.